What follows is one T cell receptor (beta chain) and its context. Data came from immunoSEQ multiplex PCR; TCRdb stores just in-frame clones and leaves some out. The sample shows approximately 59,000 clones, over 75% of them seen only once. This sample is drawn from a study of OX40 agonist ivuxolimab in advanced cancers. CDR3 size: 12 residues. V lost 10 bases and J 6 bases, leaving 16 bases between the germline ends. Germline CDR1 MDHEN, CDR2 SYDVKM. The gene calls are TRBV28 and TRBJ2-7; D not resolved. Sequenced material: CD4+ or CD8+ T cells sorted from blood, taken in a trial of the OX40 agonist ivuxolimab. The sequence came from an adult with an advanced solid tumor such as melanoma, head and neck, liver or kidney cancer. The CDR3 DNA sequence: TGTGCCACCCAGACACGTCTGGGCGAGCAGTACTTC. Its translation is CATQTRLGEQYF.